What follows describes a single TCR beta chain. This sample was included in a study of blood T cell repertoires in COVID-19. Overall study context: Recovery meant two consecutive negative NP/OP PCR tests, professional clearance, or resolved symptoms.

Generated by immunoSEQ multiplex PCR, the TCRdb table keeps only in-frame clones and is missing some. This sample has 330,000 or so clones, with around 87% found just once. Participants, roughly 18 to 90 years old, spanned fewer than 30 US areas. This clonotype was sampled from a man between 35 and 55 years old in a cohort exposed to, infected with or recovered from COVID-19 (not recorded which). The sample consisted of PBMCs or T cells enriched from blood (not recorded which).

The CDR3 DNA is TGTGCCACCCAGCAAATCTGTATAGCGGGAGTCACAGATACGCAGTATTTT. Translated: CATQQICIAGVTDTQYF. J is TRBJ2-3 and V is TRBV21-1; whether TRBD2, the table's D call, matches the DNA was not checked. TRBV21-1 is a pseudogene. This CDR3 contains 17 residues.